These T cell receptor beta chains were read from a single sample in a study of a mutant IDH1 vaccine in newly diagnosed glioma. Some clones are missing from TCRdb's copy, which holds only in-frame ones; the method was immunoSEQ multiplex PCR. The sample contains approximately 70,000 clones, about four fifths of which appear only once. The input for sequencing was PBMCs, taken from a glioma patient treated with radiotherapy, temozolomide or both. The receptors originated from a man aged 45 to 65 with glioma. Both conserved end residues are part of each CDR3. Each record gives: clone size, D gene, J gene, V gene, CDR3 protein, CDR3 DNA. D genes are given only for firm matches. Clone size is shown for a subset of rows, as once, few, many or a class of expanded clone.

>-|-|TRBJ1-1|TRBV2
CASSEWTEAFF
TGTGCCAGCAGTGAATGGACTGAAGCTTTCTTT
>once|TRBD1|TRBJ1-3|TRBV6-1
CASSMVQGADTIYF
TGTGCCAGCAGTATGGTACAGGGGGCAGACACCATATATTTT
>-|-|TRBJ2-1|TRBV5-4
CASSPIPGGPKANEQFF
TGTGCCAGCAGCCCCATCCCGGGGGGCCCCAAAGCCAATGAGCAGTTCTTC
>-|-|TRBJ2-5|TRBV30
CAWRGVATQYF
TGTGCCTGGAGAGGGGTGGCGACCCAGTACTTC
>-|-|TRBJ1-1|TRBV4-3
CASSQDVSMNTEAFF
TGCGCCAGCAGCCAAGATGTAAGTATGAACACTGAAGCTTTCTTT
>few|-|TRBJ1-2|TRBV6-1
CASSTTGTNGYTF
TGTGCCAGCAGCACCACAGGGACGAATGGCTACACCTTC
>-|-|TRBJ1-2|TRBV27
CASSLRGGYGYTF
TGTGCCAGCAGTTTAAGGGGGGGATATGGCTACACCTTC
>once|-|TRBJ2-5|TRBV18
CASSPRRDGQYF
TGTGCCAGCTCACCACGTCGGGACGGCCAGTACTTC
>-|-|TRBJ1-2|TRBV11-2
CASSFTEGDYGYTF
TGTGCCAGCAGCTTTACGGAAGGGGACTATGGCTACACCTTC
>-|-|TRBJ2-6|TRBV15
CATSMISGANVLTF
TGTGCCACCAGCATGATCTCTGGGGCCAACGTCCTGACTTTC
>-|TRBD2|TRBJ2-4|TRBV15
CATRTSGGEVGTKNIQYF
TGTGCCACCAGGACTAGCGGGGGGGAGGTGGGAACCAAAAACATTCAGTACTTC
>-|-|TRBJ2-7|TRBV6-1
CASSESGHEQYF
TGTGCCAGCAGTGAAAGTGGACACGAGCAGTACTTC
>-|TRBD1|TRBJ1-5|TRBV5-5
CASSSWDRIISNQPQHF
TGTGCCAGCAGCTCCTGGGACAGGATCATCAGCAATCAGCCCCAGCATTTT
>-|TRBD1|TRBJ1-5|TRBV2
CASRRQGGQPQHF
TGTGCCAGTCGAAGACAGGGGGGACAGCCCCAGCATTTT
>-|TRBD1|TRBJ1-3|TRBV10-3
CAAYPGQGNTIYF
TGTGCCGCTTACCCGGGACAGGGAAACACCATATATTTT
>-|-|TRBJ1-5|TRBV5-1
CASSLDGRGSNQPQHF
TGCGCCAGCAGCTTGGACGGCCGGGGAAGCAATCAGCCCCAGCATTTT
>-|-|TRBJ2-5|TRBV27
CASSFRTERTQYF
TGTGCCAGCAGTTTTAGGACCGAGAGGACCCAGTACTTC
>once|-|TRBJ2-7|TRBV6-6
CASSPGGSEQYF
TGTGCCAGCAGTCCCGGCGGATCCGAGCAGTACTTC